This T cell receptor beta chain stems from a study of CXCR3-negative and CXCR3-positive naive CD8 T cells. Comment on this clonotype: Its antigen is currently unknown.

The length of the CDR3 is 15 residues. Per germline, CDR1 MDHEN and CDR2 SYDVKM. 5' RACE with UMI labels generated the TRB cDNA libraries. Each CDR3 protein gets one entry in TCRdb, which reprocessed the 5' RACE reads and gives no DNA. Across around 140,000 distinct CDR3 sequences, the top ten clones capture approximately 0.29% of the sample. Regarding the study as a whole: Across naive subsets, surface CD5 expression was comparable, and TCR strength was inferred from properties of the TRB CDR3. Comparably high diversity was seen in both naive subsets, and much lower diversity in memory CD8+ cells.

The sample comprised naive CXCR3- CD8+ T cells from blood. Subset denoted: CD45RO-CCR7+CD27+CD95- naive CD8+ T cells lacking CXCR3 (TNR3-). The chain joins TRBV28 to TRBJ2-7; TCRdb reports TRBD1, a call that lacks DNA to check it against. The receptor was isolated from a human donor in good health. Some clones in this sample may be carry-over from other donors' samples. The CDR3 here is CASSPMGQTTYEQYF.